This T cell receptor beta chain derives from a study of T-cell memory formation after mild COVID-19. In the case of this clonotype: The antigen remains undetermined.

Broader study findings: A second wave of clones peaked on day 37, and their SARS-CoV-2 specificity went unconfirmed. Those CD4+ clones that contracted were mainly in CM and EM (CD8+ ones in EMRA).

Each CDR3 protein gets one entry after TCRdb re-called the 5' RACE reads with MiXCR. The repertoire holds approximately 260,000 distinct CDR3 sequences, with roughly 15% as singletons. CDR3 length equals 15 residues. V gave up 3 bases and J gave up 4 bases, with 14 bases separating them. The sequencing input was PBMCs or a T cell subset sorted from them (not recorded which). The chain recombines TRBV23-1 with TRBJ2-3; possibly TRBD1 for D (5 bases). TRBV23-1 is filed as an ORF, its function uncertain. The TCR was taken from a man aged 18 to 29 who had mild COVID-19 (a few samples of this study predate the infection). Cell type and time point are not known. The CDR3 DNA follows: TGCGCCAGCAGTCAGGGCAGGGAAGGGTCAGATACGCAGTATTTT. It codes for CASSQGREGSDTQYF.